The T cell receptor (beta chain) described here comes from a study of blood T cell repertoires in COVID-19 (dated by TCRdb to 2018 to 2021). For the wider study: Collaborator samples came from the United States, Italy and Spain and covered acute and convalescent phases of COVID-19. The prospective study material was composed of cDNA or gDNA derived from T cells, B-cell-depleted T cells, or PBMCs. Deeply sampled blood TCRbeta repertoires from subjects exposed to, actively infected with, or recovered from COVID-19 were included in the dataset. A freely available public database, intended as a resource for researchers studying the immune response to SARS-CoV-2, is where the repertoires were released. The samples were drawn from the first 160 participants of the ongoing ImmuneRACE study and from 1,200 or so subjects provided by 6 global collaborators. A de-identified subject ID, COVID-19 status, age in years and sex were almost always included in the sample metadata. Where available, HLA class I and class II types were taken from metadata supplied by the sample provider and were not determined by assay-based typing. The paper as a whole reports these results and caveats: Clinical and demographic metadata were provided uncurated, with the amount varying by source and participant.

Whole blood was collected in K2EDTA tubes by collaborating institutions according to the institutions' own protocols. For TCRbeta analysis, collaborator samples were shipped as frozen whole blood, as isolated PBMCs, or as DNA extracted from either sample type. TCRbeta CDR3 regions were amplified from genomic DNA using the immunoSEQ Assay, a bias-controlled multiplex PCR. Processing in the source paper ran as follows. Nucleated cell counts per sample were estimated from amplification of reference gene primers within the assay. To quantify the absolute abundance of each unique TCRbeta CDR3 rearrangement, sequence reads were collapsed and filtered. For each sample, productive Simpson clonality was calculated by taking the square root of Simpson's diversity index across productive rearrangements. Imported from immuneACCESS, the table was reduced by TCRdb to in-frame sequences with V and J called. These copies leave out some clones; in studies compared against another copy, an unresolved V gene accounts for under half, and the cause of the remainder is not known. Clone size and the V and J calls come from that table; the DNA yielded D and trimming. The sample contains about 290,000 clones, around 89% of them found a single time. The top ten clonotypes cover about 4.2% of the sample.

With regard to this clone: There is no known antigen for this receptor. Base qualities were left out, and no much larger clone turns up one base away.

Spanning cysteine to phenylalanine, the CDR3 consists of 14 amino acids. The only DNA kept is the CDR3, 42 bases in frame from the first base. The junction shows trimming of 1 base on V and 5 bases on J, plus 11 bases between the germline ends. CDR1 and CDR2 are read off the germline V gene as MGHRA and YSYEKL. Material: peripheral blood. Rearrangement joined TRBV4-1 to TRBJ1-2, with the D segment identity uncertain. This receptor was obtained from a man aged 35-49 years with acute or convalescent COVID-19. The nucleotide sequence is TGCGCCAGCAGCCAAGGAGGACTAATGTATGGCTACACCTTC. This yields the protein CASSQGGLMYGYTF.